A single sample gave rise to the 14 T cell receptor beta chains below, sequenced in a study of healthy donors' naive CD4 and CD8 T cells. Each TCR library used 400 to 600 ng of total RNA and a linear amplification protocol. TCRdb itself ran the reads through MiXCR, one entry per CDR3 protein. The sample holds approximately 180,000 distinct CDR3 sequences; 65% to 80% are singletons and the top ten take roughly 2.3%. The sequencing sample was made of naive CD4+ and CD8+ T cells sorted from blood, pooled from several donors. The receptor source for this set is a pool of human donors in good health; the sample pools cells from several healthy donors.

The V and J genes are TRBV5-1 and TRBJ1-1; no definite D call. Germline CDR1 SGHRS, CDR2 YFSETQ. This CDR3 spans 14 amino acids. The ends were cut back, 0 bases at V and 0 bases at J, with 6 bases in the middle. The DNA for the CDR3 is TGCGCCAGCAGCTTGGACGGGATGAACACTGAAGCTTTCTTT. Amino acids: CASSLDGMNTEAFF.

The rearrangement joins TRBV29-1 to TRBJ1-2; perhaps TRBD1 as D (5 bases). The ends were cut back, 3 bases at V and 8 bases at J, with 16 bases in the middle. The CDR3 length is 13 residues. Germline V gene lookup returns CDR1 SQVTM and CDR2 ANQGSEA. The CDR3 here is CSVDETRTGGYTF. DNA of the CDR3: TGCAGCGTTGATGAAACCCGAACAGGCGGCTACACCTTC.

The rearrangement uses TRBV5-4 and TRBJ1-6; the match to TRBD1 covers 8 bases. The V and J ends lost 7 bases and 6 bases, in that order; junction bases with no gene match: 6. This CDR3 contains 14 residues. Germline CDR1 SGHNT, CDR2 YYREEE (reference sequence). This CDR3 reads CASQWTGSNSPLHF. CDR3 nucleotide sequence: TGTGCCAGCCAATGGACAGGGAGTAATTCACCCCTCCACTTT.

The chain employs TRBV29-1 and TRBJ1-2, with D possibly matching TRBD1 (5 bases). Trimming took off 3 bases at V and 5 bases at J, with 16 bases between the two ends. Germline values: CDR1 SQVTM, CDR2 ANQGSEA. There are 14 residues in the CDR3. CDR3 sequence: CSVDIEGRGYGYTF. For the CDR3, the DNA is TGCAGCGTTGATATCGAGGGACGGGGATATGGCTACACCTTC.

The V gene is TRBV27, the J gene TRBJ1-2; D unclear. Trimming left V 2 bases short and J 4 bases short, with 8 bases between. The germline V gene has CDR1 MNHEY and CDR2 SMNVEV (reference sequence). The length of the CDR3 is 13 residues. The CDR3 sequence is CASSLSYGYGYTF. The CDR3 DNA reads TGTGCCAGCAGTTTAAGTTACGGCTATGGCTACACCTTC.

The chain recombines TRBV29-1 with TRBJ2-1; D may be TRBD2 (5 bases). CDR3 size: 10 residues. The germline CDR1 and CDR2 sequences are SQVTM and ANQGSEA. Trimming stripped 7 bases from V and 10 bases from J, with 11 bases between. CDR3 nucleotides: TGCAGCGCCCTACGAGGGGAGCAGTTCTTC. Residues: CSALRGEQFF.

The rearrangement uses TRBV27 and TRBJ2-1; D ambiguous. From germline, CDR1 is MNHEY and CDR2 SMNVEV (reference sequence). V was shortened by 5 bases and J by 7 bases, with 9 bases between the two germline ends. The CDR3 spans 12 residues. Here the CDR3 DNA reads TGTGCCAGCAGTGCCGAGGCGAATGAGCAGTTCTTC. Translated, it gives CASSAEANEQFF.

The chain employs TRBV12-3 or TRBV12-4 and TRBJ2-1, with D unresolved. V dropped 6 bases and J dropped 16 bases, with 31 bases sitting between them. There are 16 residues in the CDR3. The CDR3 nucleotides are TGTGCCAGCAGATCCTACGCCCCTGGCCCCGAAATCGAGCGTTTCTTC. This translates into CASRSYAPGPEIERFF.

This clonotype was found a few times. The rearrangement joins TRBV29-1 to TRBJ2-7, with D possibly matching TRBD2 (6 bases). Germline CDR1 and CDR2: SQVTM and ANQGSEA. The CDR3 contains 12 residues. V was shortened by 6 bases and J by 3 bases, with 12 bases between the two germline ends. CDR3 in amino acids: CSVAEGGYEQYF. The CDR3 DNA reads TGCAGCGTCGCCGAGGGAGGCTACGAGCAGTACTTC.

Here the CDR3 reads CSATGTNSYEQYF. CDR3 nucleotide sequence: TGCAGTGCAACCGGGACTAATTCCTACGAGCAGTACTTC. The chain couples TRBV20-1 to TRBJ2-7; TRBD2 matches 7 bases. After removal of 6 bases from V and 1 base from J, the junction contained 6 bases not matched to a gene. CDR3 length equals 13 residues. Germline V gene lookup returns CDR1 DFQATT and CDR2 SNEGSKA (reference sequence).

This chain uses TRBV27 with TRBJ2-2; 10 bases line up with TRBD2. The CDR3 sequence is 16 residues long. The junction had 10 bases not matched to a gene; V was cut back by 5 bases and J by 7 bases. CDR1 MNHEY and CDR2 SMNVEV come from the germline V gene (reference sequence). The CDR3: CASSHIAGGGGGELFF. The CDR3 DNA reads as TGTGCCAGCAGTCACATAGCGGGAGGAGGTGGCGGGGAGCTGTTTTTT.

The genes are TRBV29-1 and TRBJ1-2; possible D gene TRBD1, 5 bases. The germline CDR1 and CDR2 sequences are SQVTM and ANQGSEA. Deletions cut 3 bases from V and 6 bases from J, with 11 bases between. This CDR3 contains 12 residues. The DNA of the CDR3 is TGCAGCGTTGATCGGGGGGATCATGGCTACACCTTC. The encoded protein is CSVDRGDHGYTF.

The sample holds one count of this clonotype. The chain recombines TRBV27 with TRBJ2-7; D unresolved. Germline V CDR1 and CDR2: MNHEY, SMNVEV (reference sequence). Trimming removed 6 bases from V and 2 bases from J, with 14 bases in between. The CDR3 loop spans 14 amino acids. The CDR3 DNA reads as TGTGCCAGCAGCCCTCTAACAAGCACCTACGAGCAGTACTTC. Amino acid sequence: CASSPLTSTYEQYF.

The chain carries TRBV27 and TRBJ2-7; possible D gene TRBD2, 5 bases. V was pared by 5 bases and J by 7 bases, with 24 bases between. The CDR3 extends over 16 amino acids. Germline CDR1 reads MNHEY; CDR2 reads SMNVEV (reference sequence). The CDR3 coding sequence is TGTGCCAGCAGTGATTCAGCGGAGGTCGGCCTGGGGGAGCAGTACTTC. Amino acid sequence: CASSDSAEVGLGEQYF.